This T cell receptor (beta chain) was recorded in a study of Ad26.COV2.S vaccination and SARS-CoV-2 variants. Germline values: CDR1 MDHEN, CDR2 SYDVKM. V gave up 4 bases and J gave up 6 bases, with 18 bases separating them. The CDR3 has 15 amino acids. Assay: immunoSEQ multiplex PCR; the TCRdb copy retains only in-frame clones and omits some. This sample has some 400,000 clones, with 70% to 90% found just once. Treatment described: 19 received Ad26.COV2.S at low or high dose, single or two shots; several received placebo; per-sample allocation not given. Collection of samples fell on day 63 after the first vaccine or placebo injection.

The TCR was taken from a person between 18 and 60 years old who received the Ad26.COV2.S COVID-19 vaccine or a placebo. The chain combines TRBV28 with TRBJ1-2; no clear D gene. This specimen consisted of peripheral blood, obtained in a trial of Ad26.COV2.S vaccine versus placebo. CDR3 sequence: CASSSRPAGWNGYTF. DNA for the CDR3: TGTGCCAGCAGTTCCCGCCCCGCAGGCTGGAATGGCTACACCTTC.